At least ten counts were recorded for the clone carrying this TCR beta chain. Antigen unknown. CDR1 is SGHDT, CDR2 YYEEEE, per germline. The CDR3 is 16 amino acids. V lost 0 bases to trimming and J lost 7 bases; unmatched junction nucleotides: 9. This record belongs to a study of identical twins. General observations from the study: Analyses of zero insertions could be partly confounded by invariant MAIT and iNKT cells. Conclusions rested on cross-sectional statistics rather than following the same donors.

Everyone who gave samples was a healthy Caucasian. Template switching, a step in the protocol, added a universal primer site, and cDNA carried unique molecular identifiers. TCRdb reprocessed the 5' RACE reads with MiXCR, giving one entry per CDR3 protein. In the table there are about 690,000 distinct CDR3 sequences, 6% to 6.5% of which are singletons. The sample comprised naive T cells sorted from blood. The sequence came from a man between 18 and 29 years old in good health. This chain connects TRBV5-6 to TRBJ2-1, with 8 positions matching TRBD2. The CDR3: CASSLGVAGTRNEQFF. The CDR3 DNA reads as TGTGCCAGCAGCTTGGGGGTAGCGGGAACAAGGAATGAGCAGTTCTTC.